This TCR beta chain derives from a study of shared clonotypes between healthy human individuals. Germline assignment: CDR1 SGHDN and CDR2 FVKESK. V was cut by 4 bases and J by 5 bases, with 8 bases left in between. The CDR3 consists of 12 residues. Clones were sequenced by immunoSEQ multiplex PCR, and TCRdb holds only the in-frame ones, with some missing. The data show about 580,000 clones, roughly 98% seen once. Selected positively for CCR7 and CD45RO-negative, naive CD8 cells excluded terminally differentiated effector memory CD45RA+ cells. This clone occurred once. The receptor was derived from a man aged 25 to 45 in good health. The sequencing sample was made of naive CD8+ T cells sorted from blood. This chain connects TRBV14 to TRBJ2-5; D not resolved. DNA of the CDR3: TGTGCCAGCAGCCCTTCCCCGGAGACCCAGTACTTC. This codes for CASSPSPETQYF. Filled out from reference TRBV14 and TRBJ2-5, the complete variable domain reads EAGVTQFPSHSVIEKGQTVTLRCDPISGHDNLYWYRRVMGKEIKFLLHFVKESKQDESGMPNNRFLAERTGGTYSTLKVQPAELEDSGVYFCASSPSPETQYFGPGTRLLVL.